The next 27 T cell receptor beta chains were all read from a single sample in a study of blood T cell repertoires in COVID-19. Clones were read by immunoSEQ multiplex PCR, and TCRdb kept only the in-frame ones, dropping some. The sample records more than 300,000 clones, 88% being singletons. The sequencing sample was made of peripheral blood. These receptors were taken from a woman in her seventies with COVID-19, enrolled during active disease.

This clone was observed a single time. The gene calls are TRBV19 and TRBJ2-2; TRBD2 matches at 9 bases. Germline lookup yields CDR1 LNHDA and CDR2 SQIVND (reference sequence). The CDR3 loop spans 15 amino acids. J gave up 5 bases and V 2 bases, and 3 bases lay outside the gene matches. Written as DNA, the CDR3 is TGTGCCAGTAGTATAAATAGCGGGGGTACCGGGGAGCTGTTTTTT. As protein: CASSINSGGTGELFF.

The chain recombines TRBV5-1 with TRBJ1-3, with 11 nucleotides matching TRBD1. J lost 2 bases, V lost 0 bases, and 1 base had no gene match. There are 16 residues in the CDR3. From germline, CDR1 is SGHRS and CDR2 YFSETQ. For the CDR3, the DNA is TGCGCCAGCAGCTTGGTGGGACAGGGGGCTGGAAACACCATATATTTT. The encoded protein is CASSLVGQGAGNTIYF.

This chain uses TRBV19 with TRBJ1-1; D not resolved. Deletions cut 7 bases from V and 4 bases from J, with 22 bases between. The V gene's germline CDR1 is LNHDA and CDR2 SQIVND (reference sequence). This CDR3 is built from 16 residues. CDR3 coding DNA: TGTGCCAGTACTACGGGGTCAACCCTACTGATCACTGAAGCTTTCTTT. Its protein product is CASTTGSTLLITEAFF. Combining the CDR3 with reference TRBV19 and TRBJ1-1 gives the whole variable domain DGGITQSPKYLFRKEGQNVTLSCEQNLNHDAMYWYRQDPGQGLRLIYYSQIVNDFQKGDIAEGYSVSREKKESFPLTVTSAQKNPTAFYLCASTTGSTLLITEAFFGQGTRLTVV.

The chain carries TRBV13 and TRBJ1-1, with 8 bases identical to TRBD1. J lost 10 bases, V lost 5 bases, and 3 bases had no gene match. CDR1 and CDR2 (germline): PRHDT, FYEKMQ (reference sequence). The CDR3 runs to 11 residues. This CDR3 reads CASSIDRGAFF. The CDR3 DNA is TGTGCCAGCAGCATTGACAGGGGAGCTTTCTTT. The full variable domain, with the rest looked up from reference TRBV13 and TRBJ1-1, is AAGVIQSPRHLIKEKRETATLKCYPIPRHDTVYWYQQGPGQDPQFLISFYEKMQSDKGSIPDRFSAQQFSDYHSELNMSSLELGDSALYFCASSIDRGAFFGQGTRLTVV.

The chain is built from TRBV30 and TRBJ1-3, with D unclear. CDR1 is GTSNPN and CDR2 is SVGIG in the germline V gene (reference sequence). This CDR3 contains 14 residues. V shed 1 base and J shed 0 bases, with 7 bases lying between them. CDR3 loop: CAWSAGTSGNTIYF. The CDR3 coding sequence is TGTGCCTGGAGTGCAGGCACCTCTGGAAACACCATATATTTT.

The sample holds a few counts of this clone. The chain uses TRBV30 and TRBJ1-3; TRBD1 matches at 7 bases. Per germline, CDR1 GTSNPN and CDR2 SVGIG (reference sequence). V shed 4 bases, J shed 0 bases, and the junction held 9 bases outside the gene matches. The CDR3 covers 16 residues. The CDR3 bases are TGTGCCTGGAACGCGGACAGGACCTTCTCTGGAAACACCATATATTTT. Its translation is CAWNADRTFSGNTIYF.

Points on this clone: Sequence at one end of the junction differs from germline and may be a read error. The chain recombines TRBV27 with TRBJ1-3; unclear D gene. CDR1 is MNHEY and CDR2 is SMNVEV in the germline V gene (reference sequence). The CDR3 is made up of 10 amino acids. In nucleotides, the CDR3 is TGTGCCAGCAGTTTTGGATACAGAGAGTTT. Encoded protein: CASSFGYREF.

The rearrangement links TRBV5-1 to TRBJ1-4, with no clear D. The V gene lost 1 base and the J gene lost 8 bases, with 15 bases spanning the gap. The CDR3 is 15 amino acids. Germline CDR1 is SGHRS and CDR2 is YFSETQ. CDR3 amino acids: CASSLLGRVNEKLFF. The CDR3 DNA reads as TGCGCCAGCAGCTTGCTGGGGAGGGTAAACGAAAAACTGTTTTTT.

CDR3 DNA: TGTGCCAGCAGGACAGGCGGCAATCAGCCCCAGCATTTT. Encoded protein: CASRTGGNQPQHF. The genes are TRBV12-3 or TRBV12-4 and TRBJ1-5; maybe TRBD1 (6 bases). Deletions cut 6 bases from V and 2 bases from J, with 8 bases between. This CDR3 is built from 13 residues.

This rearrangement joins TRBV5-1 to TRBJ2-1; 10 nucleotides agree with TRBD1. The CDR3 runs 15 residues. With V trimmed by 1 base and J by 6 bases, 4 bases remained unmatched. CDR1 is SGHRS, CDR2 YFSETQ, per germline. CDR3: CASSLTGQGFNEQFF. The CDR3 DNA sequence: TGCGCCAGCAGCTTGACGGGACAGGGGTTCAATGAGCAGTTCTTC.

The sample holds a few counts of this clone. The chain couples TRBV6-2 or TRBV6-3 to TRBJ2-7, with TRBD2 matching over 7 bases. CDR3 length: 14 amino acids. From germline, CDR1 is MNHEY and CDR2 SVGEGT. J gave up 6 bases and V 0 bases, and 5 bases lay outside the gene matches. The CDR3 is CASSYSAGGGEQYF. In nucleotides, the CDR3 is TGTGCCAGCAGTTACTCAGCAGGCGGGGGCGAGCAGTACTTC.

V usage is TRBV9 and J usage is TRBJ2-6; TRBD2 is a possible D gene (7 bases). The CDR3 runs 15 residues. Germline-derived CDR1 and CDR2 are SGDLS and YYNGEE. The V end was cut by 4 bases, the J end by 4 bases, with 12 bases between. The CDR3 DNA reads TGTGCCAGCAGCCCCGGGGGGCAAGGGGCCAACGTCCTGACTTTC. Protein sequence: CASSPGGQGANVLTF.

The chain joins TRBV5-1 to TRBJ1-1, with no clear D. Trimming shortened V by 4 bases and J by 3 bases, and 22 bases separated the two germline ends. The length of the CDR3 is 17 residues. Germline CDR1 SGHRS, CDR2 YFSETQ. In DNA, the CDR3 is TGCGCCAGCAGCCCGGGTGATTTTAAACTATGGTACACTGAAGCTTTCTTT. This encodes CASSPGDFKLWYTEAFF.

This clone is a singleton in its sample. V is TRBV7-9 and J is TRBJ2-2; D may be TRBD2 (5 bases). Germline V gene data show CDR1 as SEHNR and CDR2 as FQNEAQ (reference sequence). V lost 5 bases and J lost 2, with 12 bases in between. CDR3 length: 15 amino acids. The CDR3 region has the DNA TGTGCCAGCAGCCCGGGGTCGGCTAACACCGGGGAGCTGTTTTTT. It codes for CASSPGSANTGELFF.

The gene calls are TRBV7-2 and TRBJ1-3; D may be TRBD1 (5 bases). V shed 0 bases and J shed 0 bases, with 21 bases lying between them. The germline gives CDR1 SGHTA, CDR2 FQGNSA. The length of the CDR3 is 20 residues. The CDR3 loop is CASSLAWQGPSQGSGNTIYF. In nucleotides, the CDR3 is TGTGCCAGCAGCTTAGCGTGGCAGGGTCCTTCCCAGGGCTCTGGAAACACCATATATTTT.

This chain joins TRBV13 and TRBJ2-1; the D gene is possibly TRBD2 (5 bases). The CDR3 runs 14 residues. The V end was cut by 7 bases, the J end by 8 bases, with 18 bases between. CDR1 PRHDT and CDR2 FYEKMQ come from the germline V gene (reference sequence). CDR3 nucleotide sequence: TGTGCCAGCACCAAAGGACGGGGTTTGCATGAGCAGTTCTTC. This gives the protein CASTKGRGLHEQFF.

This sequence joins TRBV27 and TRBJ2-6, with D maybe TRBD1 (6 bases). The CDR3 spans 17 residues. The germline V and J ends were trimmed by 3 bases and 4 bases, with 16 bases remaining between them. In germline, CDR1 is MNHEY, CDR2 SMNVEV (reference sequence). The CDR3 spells CASSLAGVPAGANVLTF. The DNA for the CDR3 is TGTGCCAGCAGTTTGGCAGGGGTACCTGCGGGGGCCAACGTCCTGACTTTC.

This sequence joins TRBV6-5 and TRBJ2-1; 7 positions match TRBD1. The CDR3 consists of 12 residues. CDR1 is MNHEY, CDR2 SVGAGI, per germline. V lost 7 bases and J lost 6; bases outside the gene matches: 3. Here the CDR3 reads CASTPGGNEQFF. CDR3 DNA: TGTGCCAGCACCCCAGGGGGCAATGAGCAGTTCTTC.

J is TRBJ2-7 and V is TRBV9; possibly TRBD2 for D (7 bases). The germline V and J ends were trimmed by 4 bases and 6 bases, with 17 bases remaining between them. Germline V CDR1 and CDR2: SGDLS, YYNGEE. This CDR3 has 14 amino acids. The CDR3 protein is CASSQEGGRPEQYF. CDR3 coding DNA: TGTGCCAGCAGCCAAGAGGGGGGGCGGCCCGAGCAGTACTTC.

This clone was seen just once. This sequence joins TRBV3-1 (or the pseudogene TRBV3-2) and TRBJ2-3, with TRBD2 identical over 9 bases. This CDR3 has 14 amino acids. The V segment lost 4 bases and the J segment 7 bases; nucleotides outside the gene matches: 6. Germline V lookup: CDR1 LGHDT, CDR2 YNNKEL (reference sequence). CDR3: CASSLGLAANTQYF. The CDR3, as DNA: TGTGCCAGCAGCCTGGGACTAGCAGCTAATACGCAGTATTTT.

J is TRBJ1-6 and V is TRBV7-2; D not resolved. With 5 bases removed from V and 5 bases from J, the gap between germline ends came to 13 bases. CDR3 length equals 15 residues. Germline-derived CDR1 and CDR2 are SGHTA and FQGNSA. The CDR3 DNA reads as TGTGCCAGCAGCCCAGCCCTACTAAATAATTCACCCCTCCACTTT. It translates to CASSPALLNNSPLHF. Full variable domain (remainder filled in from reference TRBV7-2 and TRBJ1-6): GAGVSQSPSNKVTEKGKDVELRCDPISGHTALYWYRQSLGQGLEFLIYFQGNSAPDKSGLPSDRFSAERTGGSVSTLTIQRTQQEDSAVYLCASSPALLNNSPLHFGNGTRLTVT.

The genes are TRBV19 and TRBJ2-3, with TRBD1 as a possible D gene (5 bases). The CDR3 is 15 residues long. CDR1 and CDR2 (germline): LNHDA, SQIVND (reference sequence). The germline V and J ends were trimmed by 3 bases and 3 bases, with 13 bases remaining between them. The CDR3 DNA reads TGTGCCAGTAGTATTGCGGCAAAGGGGACAGATACGCAGTATTTT. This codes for CASSIAAKGTDTQYF.

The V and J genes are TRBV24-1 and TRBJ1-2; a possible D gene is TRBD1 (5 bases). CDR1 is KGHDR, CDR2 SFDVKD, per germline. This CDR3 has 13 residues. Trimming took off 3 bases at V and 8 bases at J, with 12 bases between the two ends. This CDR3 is CATSDPGRGGYTF. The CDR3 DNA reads TGTGCCACCAGTGATCCGGGGAGGGGAGGCTACACCTTC.

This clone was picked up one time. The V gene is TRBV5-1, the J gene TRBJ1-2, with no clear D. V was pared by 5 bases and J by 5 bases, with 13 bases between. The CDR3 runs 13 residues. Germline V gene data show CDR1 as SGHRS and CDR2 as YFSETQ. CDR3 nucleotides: TGCGCCAGCAGTTACAATACAGCTTATGGCTACACCTTC. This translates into CASSYNTAYGYTF.

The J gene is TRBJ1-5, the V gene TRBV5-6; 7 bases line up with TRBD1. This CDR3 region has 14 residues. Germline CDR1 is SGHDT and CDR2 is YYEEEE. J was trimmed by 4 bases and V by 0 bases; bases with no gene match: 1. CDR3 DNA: TGTGCCAGCAGCTTGGGGGACAGAAATCAGCCCCAGCATTTT. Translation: CASSLGDRNQPQHF. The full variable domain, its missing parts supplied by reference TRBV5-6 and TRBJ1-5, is DAGVTQSPTHLIKTRGQQVTLRCSPKSGHDTVSWYQQALGQGPQFIFQYYEEEERQRGNFPDRFSGHQFPNYSSELNVNALLLGDSALYLCASSLGDRNQPQHFGDGTRLSIL.

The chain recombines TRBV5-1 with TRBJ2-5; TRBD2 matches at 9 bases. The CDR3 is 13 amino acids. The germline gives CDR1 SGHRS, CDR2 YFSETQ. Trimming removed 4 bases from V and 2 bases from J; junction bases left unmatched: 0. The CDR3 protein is CASSAGGQETQYF. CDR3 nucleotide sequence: TGCGCCAGCAGCGCGGGGGGGCAAGAGACCCAGTACTTC.

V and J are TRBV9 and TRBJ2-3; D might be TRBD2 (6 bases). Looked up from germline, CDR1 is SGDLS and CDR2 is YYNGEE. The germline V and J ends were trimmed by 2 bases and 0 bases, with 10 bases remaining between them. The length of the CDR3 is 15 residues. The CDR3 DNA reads TGTGCCAGCAGCGTGTTCGGGACTAGCACAGATACGCAGTATTTT. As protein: CASSVFGTSTDTQYF.